This is a list of T cell receptor beta chains from one sample in a study of shared clonotypes between healthy human individuals. Clones were sequenced by immunoSEQ multiplex PCR, and TCRdb holds only the in-frame ones, with some missing. The repertoire holds approximately 2.4 million clones, with around 95% as singletons. Sequencing input: naive CD4+ T cells sorted from blood. The receptors stem from a man between 18 and 29 years old in good health. The CDR3 runs from the conserved cysteine through the conserved F or W.

cdr3_length,v_call,j_call,cdr3_aa
14,TRBV19,TRBJ2-4,CASSVGQAKNIQYF
14,TRBV4-3,TRBJ2-7,CASSPSGTVNEQYF
15,TRBV7-2,TRBJ1-1,CASSFVLPGNTEAFF
15,TRBV4-1,TRBJ2-5,CASSQERQNQETQYF
14,TRBV6-5,TRBJ2-2,CASSLMVQTGELFF
14,TRBV2,TRBJ2-7,CASSPGTGNYEQYF
13,TRBV30,TRBJ2-7,CAWSRWQGHEQYF
14,TRBV5-1,TRBJ1-2,CASSGTGSNYGYTF
16,TRBV5-5,TRBJ2-7,CASRSAAGTGDYEQYF
15,TRBV27,TRBJ2-7,CASSLYNRGSYEQYF
13,TRBV4-1,TRBJ2-1,CASSQVRTTEQFF
16,TRBV7-2,TRBJ2-6,CASSLVGGAGANVLTF
13,TRBV15,TRBJ2-7,CATSRSPNYEQYF
13,TRBV30,TRBJ2-1,CAWSVGAYNEQFF
13,TRBV10-3,TRBJ2-7,CAISRDGSYEQYF
16,TRBV4-2,TRBJ2-3,CASSHQGDSSTDTQYF
12,TRBV6-5,TRBJ2-2,CASRTGTGELFF
14,TRBV5-1,TRBJ2-2,CASSAGSNTGELFF
16,TRBV7-2,TRBJ2-7,CASSFGLAGGTYEQYF
17,TRBV7-3,TRBJ2-2,CASSLKPAGSVTGELFF
19,TRBV6-7,TRBJ2-4,CASEIDSKLGRLAKNIQYF
12,TRBV2,TRBJ1-5,CASSDANQPQHF
17,TRBV18,TRBJ2-7,CASSRDSRTTTPYEQYF
15,TRBV15,TRBJ1-1,CATSRERGINTEAFF
15,TRBV2,TRBJ2-4,CASSELGSAKNIQYF
17,TRBV19,TRBJ1-2,CASRRQVLAEANYGYTF
13,TRBV5-1,TRBJ1-1,CASSLGKNTEAFF
14,TRBV15,TRBJ2-5,CATISTEGLRTQYF
14,TRBV30,TRBJ2-7,CAWSTGTSVYEQYF
17,TRBV11-2,TRBJ2-3,CASSLGPSGRATDTQYF
17,TRBV21-1,TRBJ1-5,CASSQIDSYNSNQPQHF
13,TRBV7-8,TRBJ1-2,CASSLGQNYGYTF
15,TRBV30,TRBJ2-3,CAWSKGSGITDTQYF
13,TRBV28,TRBJ1-2,CASSLLQRTGFSF
15,TRBV5-1,TRBJ2-2,CASSLGGSNTGELFF
14,TRBV28,TRBJ1-2,CASSGGTANYGYTF
15,TRBV10-3,TRBJ2-7,CAISGAAPTSYEQYF
14,TRBV5-4,TRBJ1-6,CASSGGAYNSPLHF
15,TRBV5-1,TRBJ2-2,CASSSSGLNTGELFF
15,TRBV19,TRBJ1-2,CASSNGGSGGSGYTF
13,TRBV13,TRBJ1-4,CASSLQGNEKLFF
14,TRBV5-1,TRBJ1-1,CASSLGQGHTEAFF